This T cell receptor (beta chain) was documented in a study of early T cells in non-severe SARS-CoV-2 infection. The wider study: The sequenced material was bulk RNA from unsorted whole blood, and its chains were unpaired.

Trimming shortened V by 2 bases and J by 2 bases, and 10 bases separated the two germline ends. Germline V gene data show CDR1 as MDHEN and CDR2 as SYDVKM. CDR3 length: 15 amino acids. From the 5' RACE reads, TCRdb called clonotypes with MiXCR, one entry per CDR3 protein. The sample consists of tens of thousands of distinct CDR3 sequences, 11% of them appearing once. This clonotype was detected a few times. The chain joins TRBV28 to TRBJ1-5; D perhaps matches TRBD1 (6 bases). The sequenced sample was whole blood, obtained at baseline. The sequence was collected from an adult who was a healthcare worker with PCR-confirmed SARS-CoV-2 infection or an uninfected control (not recorded which). CDR3 nucleotide sequence: TGTGCCAGCAGTTTAGGGGGGCGCGGCAATCAGCCCCAGCATTTT. Encoded protein: CASSLGGRGNQPQHF.